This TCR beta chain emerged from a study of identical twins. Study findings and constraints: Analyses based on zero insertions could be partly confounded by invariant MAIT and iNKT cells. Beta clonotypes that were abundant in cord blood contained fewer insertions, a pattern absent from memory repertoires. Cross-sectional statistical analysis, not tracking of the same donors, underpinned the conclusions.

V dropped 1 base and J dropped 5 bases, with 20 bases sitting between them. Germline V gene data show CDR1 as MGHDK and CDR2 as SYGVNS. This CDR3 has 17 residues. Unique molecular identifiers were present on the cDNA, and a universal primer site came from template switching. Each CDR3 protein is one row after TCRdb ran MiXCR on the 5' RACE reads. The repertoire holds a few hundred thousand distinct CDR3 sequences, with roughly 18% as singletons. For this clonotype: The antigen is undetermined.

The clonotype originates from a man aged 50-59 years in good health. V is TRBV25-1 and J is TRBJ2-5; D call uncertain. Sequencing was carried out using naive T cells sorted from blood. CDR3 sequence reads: CASSEWAGEAVHETQYF. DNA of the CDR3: TGTGCCAGCAGTGAATGGGCAGGAGAGGCGGTTCACGAGACCCAGTACTTC.